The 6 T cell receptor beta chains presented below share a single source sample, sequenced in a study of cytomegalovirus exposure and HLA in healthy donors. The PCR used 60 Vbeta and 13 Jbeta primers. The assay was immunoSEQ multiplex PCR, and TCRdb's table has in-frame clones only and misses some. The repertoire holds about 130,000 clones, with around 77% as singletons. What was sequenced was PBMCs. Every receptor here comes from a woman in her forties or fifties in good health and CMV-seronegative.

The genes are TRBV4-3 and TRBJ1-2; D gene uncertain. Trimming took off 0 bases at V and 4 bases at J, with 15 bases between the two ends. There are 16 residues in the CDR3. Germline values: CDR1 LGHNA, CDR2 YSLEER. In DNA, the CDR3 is TGCGCCAGCAGCCAAGATCGTAGCCGATTACGCTATGGCTACACCTTC. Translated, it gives CASSQDRSRLRYGYTF.

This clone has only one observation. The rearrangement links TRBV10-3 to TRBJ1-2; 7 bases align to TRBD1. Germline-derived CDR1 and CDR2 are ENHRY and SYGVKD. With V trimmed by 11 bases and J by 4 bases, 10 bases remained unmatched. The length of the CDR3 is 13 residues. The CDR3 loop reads CAANTGDAYGYTF. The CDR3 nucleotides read TGTGCCGCTAATACAGGGGACGCCTATGGCTACACCTTC.

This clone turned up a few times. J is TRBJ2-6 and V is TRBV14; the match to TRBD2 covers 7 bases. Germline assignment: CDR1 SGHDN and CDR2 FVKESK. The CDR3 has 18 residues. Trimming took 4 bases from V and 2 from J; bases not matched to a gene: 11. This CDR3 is CASSPLPGLAAGANVLTF. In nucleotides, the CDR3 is TGTGCCAGCAGCCCTCTTCCGGGGCTAGCGGCTGGGGCCAACGTCCTGACTTTC.

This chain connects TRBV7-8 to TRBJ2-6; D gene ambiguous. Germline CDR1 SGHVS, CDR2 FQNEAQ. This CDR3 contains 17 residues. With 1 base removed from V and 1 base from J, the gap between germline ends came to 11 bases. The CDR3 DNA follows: TGTGCCAGCAGCTTAGTATTACGGGTGTCTGGGGCCAACGTCCTGACTTTC. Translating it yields CASSLVLRVSGANVLTF.

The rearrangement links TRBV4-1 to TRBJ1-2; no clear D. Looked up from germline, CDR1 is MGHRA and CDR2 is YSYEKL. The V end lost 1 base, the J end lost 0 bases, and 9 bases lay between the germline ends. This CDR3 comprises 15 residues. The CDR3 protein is CASSQVRATNYGYTF. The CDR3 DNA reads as TGCGCCAGCAGCCAAGTGAGAGCAACTAACTATGGCTACACCTTC.

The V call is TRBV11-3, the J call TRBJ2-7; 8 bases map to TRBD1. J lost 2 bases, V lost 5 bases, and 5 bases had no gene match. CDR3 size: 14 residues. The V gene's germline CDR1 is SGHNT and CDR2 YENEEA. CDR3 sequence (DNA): TGTGCCAGCAGCCCAAGACAGGGGACCTACGAGCAGTACTTC. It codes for CASSPRQGTYEQYF.